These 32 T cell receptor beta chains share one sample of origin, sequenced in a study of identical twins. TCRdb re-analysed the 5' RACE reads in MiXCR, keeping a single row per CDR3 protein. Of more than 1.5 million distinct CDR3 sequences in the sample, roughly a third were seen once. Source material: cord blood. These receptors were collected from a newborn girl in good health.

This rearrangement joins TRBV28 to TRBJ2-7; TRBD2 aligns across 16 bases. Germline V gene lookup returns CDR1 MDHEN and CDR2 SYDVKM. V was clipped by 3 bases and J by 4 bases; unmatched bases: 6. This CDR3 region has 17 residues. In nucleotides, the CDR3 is TGTGCCAGCAGTTTGGGACTAGCGGGAGGGCCGGAATACGAGCAGTACTTC. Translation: CASSLGLAGGPEYEQYF. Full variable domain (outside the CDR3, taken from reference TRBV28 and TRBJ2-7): DVKVTQSSRYLVKRTGEKVFLECVQDMDHENMFWYRQDPGLGLRLIYFSYDVKMKEKGDIPEGYSVSREKKERFSLILESASTNQTSMYLCASSLGLAGGPEYEQYFGPGTRLTVT.

The CDR3 is CASSLGTVGVYGYTF. In DNA form, the CDR3 reads TGCGCCAGCAGCTTGGGGACAGTTGGAGTCTATGGCTACACCTTC. The V gene is TRBV5-1, the J gene TRBJ1-2, with a possible D match to TRBD1 (6 bases). The CDR3 contains 15 residues. Trimming removed 0 bases from V and 4 bases from J, with 13 bases in between. Germline CDR1 and CDR2: SGHRS and YFSETQ.

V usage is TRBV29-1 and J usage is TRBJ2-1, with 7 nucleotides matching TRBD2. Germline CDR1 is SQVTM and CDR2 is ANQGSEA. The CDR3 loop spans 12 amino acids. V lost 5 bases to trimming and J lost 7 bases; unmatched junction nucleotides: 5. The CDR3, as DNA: TGCAGCGTTCGGGAGGCCGTGAATGAGCAGTTCTTC. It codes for CSVREAVNEQFF.

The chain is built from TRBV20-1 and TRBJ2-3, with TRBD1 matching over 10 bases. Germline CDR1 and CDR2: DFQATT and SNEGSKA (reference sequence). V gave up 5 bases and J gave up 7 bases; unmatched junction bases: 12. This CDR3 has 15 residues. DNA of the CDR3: TGCAGTGCTTCGGGGACAGGGGAGGGGTTCTATACGCAGTATTTT. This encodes CSASGTGEGFYTQYF.

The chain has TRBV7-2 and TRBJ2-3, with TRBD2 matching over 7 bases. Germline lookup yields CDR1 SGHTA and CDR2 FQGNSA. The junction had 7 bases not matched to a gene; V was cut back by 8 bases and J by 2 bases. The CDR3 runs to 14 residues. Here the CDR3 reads CASGRTRDTDTQYF. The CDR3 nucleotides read TGTGCCAGCGGGCGGACTAGAGACACAGATACGCAGTATTTT.

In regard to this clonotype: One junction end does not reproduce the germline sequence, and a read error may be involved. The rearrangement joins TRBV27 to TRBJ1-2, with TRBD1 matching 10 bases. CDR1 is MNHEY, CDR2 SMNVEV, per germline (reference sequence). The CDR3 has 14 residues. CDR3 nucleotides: TGTGCCAGCAGTCTATCCGGGACAGGGGTTTCCTACACCTTC. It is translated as CASSLSGTGVSYTF.

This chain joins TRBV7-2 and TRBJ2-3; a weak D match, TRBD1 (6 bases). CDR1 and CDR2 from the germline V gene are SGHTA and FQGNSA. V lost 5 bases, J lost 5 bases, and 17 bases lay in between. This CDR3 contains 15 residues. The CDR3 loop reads CASSLEQGEKDTQYF. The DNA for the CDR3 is TGTGCCAGCAGCCTAGAACAGGGAGAGAAAGATACGCAGTATTTT.

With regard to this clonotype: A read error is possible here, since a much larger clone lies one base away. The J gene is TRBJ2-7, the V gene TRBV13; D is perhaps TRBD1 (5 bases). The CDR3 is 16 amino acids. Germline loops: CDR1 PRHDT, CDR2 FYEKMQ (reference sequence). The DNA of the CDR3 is TGTGCCAGCAGCTTAGGCCCACAGGCAGAGTTCTACGCGCAGTACTTC. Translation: CASSLGPQAEFYAQYF.

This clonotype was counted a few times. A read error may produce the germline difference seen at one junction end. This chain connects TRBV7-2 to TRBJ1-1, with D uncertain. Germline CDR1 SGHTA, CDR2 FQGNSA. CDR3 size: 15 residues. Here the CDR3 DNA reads TGCGCCAGCAGCTTGGCGGGTTCATTGAACACTGAAGCTTTCTTT. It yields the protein CASSLAGSLNTEAFF.

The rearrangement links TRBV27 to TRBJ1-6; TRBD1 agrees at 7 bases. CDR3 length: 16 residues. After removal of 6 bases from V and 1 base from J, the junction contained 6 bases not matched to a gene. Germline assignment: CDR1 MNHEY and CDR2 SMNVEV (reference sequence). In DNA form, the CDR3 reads TGTGCCAGCAGGCCGACAGGGCTTTCCTATAATTCACCCCTCCACTTT. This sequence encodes CASRPTGLSYNSPLHF.

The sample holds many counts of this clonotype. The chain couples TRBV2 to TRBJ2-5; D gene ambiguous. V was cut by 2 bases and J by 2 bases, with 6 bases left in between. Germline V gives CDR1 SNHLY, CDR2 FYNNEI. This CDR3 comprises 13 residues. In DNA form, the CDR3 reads TGTGCCAGCAGTGAACTAGATCAAGAGACCCAGTACTTC. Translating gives CASSELDQETQYF.

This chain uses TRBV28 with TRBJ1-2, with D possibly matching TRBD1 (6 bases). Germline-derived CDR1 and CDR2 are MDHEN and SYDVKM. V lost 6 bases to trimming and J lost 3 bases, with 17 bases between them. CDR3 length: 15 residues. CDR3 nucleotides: TGTGCCAGCAGGGCCTTAGGACAGCGTCACTATGGCTACACCTTC. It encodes CASRALGQRHYGYTF.

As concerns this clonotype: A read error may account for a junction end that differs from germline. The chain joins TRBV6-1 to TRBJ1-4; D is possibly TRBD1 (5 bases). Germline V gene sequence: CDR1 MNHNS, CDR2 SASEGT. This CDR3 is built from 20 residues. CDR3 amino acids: CASSESIKAGMGSTIEKLFF. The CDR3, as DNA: TGTGCCAGCAGTGAATCCATAAAGGCAGGGATGGGTTCAACTATTGAAAAACTGTTTTTT.

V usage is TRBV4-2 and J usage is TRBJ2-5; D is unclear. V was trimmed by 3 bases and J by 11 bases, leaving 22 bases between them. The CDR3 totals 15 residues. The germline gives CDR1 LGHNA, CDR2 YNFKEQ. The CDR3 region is CASSHPPGLPNEQYF. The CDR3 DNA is TGTGCCAGCAGCCATCCTCCGGGCCTACCGAATGAGCAGTACTTC.

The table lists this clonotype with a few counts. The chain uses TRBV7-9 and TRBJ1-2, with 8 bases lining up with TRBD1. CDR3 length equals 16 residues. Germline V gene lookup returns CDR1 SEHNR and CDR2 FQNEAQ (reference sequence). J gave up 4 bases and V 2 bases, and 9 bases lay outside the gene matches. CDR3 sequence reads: CASSLSDRELLYGYTF. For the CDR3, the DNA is TGTGCCAGCAGCTTATCGGACAGGGAGCTCCTCTATGGCTACACCTTC.

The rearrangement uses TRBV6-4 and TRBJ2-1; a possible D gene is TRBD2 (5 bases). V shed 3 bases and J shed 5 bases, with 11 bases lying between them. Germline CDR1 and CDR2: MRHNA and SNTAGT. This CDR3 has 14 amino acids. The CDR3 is CASSEGGWDNEQFF. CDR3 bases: TGTGCCAGCAGTGAGGGCGGGTGGGACAATGAGCAGTTCTTC.

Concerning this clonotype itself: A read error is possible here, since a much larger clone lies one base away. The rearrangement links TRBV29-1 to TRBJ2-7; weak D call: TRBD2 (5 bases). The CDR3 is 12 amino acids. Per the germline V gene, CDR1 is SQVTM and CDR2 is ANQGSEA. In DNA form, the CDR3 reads TGCGGCGTTGACACGGAGGCCTACGAGCAGTACTTC. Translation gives CGVDTEAYEQYF.

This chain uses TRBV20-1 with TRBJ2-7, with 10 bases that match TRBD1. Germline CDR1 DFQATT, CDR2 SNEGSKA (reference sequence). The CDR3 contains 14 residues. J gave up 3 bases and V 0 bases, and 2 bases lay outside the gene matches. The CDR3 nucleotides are TGCAGTGCTAGAGAGGGACAGGGGTTCTACGAGCAGTACTTC. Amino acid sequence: CSAREGQGFYEQYF.

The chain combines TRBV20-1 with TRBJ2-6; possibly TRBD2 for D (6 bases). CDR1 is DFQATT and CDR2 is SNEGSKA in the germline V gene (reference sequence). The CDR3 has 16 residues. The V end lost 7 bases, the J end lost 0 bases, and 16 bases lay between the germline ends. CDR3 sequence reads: CSVQRRGYSGANVLTF. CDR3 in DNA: TGCAGTGTCCAACGGCGGGGCTACTCTGGGGCCAACGTCCTGACTTTC.

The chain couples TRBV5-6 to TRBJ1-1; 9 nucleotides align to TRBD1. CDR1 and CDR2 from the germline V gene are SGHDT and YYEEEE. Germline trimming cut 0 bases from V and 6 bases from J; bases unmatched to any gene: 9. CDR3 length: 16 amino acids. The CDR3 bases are TGTGCCAGCAGCTTGGTGGGGACAGGGCGTGCGCCTGAAGCTTTCTTT. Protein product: CASSLVGTGRAPEAFF.

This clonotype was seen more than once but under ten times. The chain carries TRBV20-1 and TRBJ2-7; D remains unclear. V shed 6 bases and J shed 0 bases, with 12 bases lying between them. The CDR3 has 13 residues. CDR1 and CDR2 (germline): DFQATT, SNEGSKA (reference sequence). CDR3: CSAHRRSSYEQYF. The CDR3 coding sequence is TGCAGTGCGCACCGGCGGAGCTCCTACGAGCAGTACTTC.

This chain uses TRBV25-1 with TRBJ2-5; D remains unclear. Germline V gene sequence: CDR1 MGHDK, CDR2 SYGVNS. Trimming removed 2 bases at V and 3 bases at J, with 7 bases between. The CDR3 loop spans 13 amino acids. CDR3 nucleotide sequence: TGTGCCAGCAGTGAACCCGGTGAAGAGACCCAGTACTTC. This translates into CASSEPGEETQYF. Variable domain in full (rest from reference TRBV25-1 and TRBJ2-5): EADIYQTPRYLVIGTGKKITLECSQTMGHDKMYWYQQDPGMELHLIHYSYGVNSTEKGDLSSESTVSRIRTEHFPLTLESARPSHTSQYLCASSEPGEETQYFGPGTRLLVL.

The CDR3 DNA reads as TGTGCCATCAGTGAGCCGCCCGTGGGACAGGGAAAGAGGAGGGAGACCCAGTACTTC. It encodes CAISEPPVGQGKRRETQYF. The chain couples TRBV10-3 to TRBJ2-5; TRBD1 matches 9 bases. The germline CDR1 and CDR2 sequences are ENHRY and SYGVKD. With 2 bases clipped from V and 5 bases from J, the junction kept 18 bases outside the gene matches. The CDR3 loop spans 19 amino acids.

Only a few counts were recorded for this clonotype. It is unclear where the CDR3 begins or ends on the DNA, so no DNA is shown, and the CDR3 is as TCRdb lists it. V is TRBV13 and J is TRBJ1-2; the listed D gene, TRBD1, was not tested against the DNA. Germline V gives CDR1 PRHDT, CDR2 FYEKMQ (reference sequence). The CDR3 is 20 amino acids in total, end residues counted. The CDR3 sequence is CASVRYGYTFGSGKGDGYTF.

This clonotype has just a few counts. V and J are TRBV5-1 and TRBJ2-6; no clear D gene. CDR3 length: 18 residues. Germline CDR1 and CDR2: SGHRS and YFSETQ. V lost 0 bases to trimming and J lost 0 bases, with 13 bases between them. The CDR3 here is CASSLVGQFISGANVLTF. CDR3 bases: TGCGCCAGCAGCTTGGTGGGCCAGTTCATCTCTGGGGCCAACGTCCTGACTTTC.

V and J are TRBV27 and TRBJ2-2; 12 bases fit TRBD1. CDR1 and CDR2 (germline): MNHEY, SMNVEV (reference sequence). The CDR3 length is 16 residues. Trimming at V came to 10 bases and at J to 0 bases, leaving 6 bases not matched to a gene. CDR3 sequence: CATMGQGASNTGELFF. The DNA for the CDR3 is TGTGCCACCATGGGACAGGGGGCGTCGAACACCGGGGAGCTGTTTTTT.

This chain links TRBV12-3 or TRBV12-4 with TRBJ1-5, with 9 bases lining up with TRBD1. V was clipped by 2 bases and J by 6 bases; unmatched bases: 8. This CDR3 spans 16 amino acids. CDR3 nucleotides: TGTGCCAGCAGTTTACGTCGGACAGGGGCAAGTCAGCCCCAGCATTTT. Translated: CASSLRRTGASQPQHF.

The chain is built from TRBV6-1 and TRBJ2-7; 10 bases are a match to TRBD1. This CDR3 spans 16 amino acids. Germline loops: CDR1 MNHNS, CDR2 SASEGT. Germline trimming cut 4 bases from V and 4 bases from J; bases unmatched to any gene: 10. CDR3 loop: CASSALPPGQGYEQYF. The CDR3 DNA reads TGTGCCAGCAGTGCACTCCCCCCGGGACAGGGGTACGAGCAGTACTTC.

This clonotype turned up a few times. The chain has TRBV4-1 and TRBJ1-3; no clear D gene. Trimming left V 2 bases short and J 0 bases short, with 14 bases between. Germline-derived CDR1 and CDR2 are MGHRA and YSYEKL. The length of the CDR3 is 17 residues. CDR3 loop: CASSQRTDGASGNTIYF. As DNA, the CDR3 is TGCGCCAGCAGCCAACGAACCGACGGAGCCTCTGGAAACACCATATATTTT.

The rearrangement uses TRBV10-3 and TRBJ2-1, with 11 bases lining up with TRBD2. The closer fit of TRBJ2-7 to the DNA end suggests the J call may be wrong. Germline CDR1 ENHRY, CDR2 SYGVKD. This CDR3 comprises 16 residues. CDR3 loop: CAISEGGLAVYNEQYF. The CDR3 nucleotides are TGTGCCATCAGTGAGGGGGGACTAGCGGTTTACAATGAGCAGTACTTC.

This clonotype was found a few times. The CDR3: CATTDRGLTNEKLFF. The DNA of the CDR3 is TGTGCCACCACGGACAGGGGGCTAACTAATGAAAAACTGTTTTTT. The rearrangement links TRBV19 to TRBJ1-4; 11 bases align to TRBD1. Trimming cost V 10 bases and J 1 base; bases outside gene matches: 5. The CDR3 has 15 amino acids. Germline values: CDR1 LNHDA, CDR2 SQIVND (reference sequence).

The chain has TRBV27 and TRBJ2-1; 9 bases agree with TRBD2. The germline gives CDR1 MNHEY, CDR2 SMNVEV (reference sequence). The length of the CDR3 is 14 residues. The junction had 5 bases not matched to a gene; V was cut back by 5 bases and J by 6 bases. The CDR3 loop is CASSNLTSGNEQFF. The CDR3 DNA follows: TGTGCCAGCAGTAACCTGACTAGCGGCAATGAGCAGTTCTTC.